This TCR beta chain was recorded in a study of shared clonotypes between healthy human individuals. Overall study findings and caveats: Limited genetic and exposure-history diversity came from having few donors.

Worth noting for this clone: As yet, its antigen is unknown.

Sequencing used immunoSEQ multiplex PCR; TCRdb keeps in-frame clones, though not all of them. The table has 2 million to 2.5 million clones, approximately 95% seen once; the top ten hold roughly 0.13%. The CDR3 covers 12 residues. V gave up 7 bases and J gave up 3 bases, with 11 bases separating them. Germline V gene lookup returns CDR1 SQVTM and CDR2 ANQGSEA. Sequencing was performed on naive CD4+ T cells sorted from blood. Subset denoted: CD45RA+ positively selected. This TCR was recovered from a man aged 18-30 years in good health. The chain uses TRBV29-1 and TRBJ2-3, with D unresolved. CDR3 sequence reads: CSASNPTDTQYF. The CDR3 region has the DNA TGCAGCGCCTCAAACCCGACAGATACGCAGTATTTT.